The clone carrying this T cell receptor beta chain showed up just a few times. The antigen remains undetermined. The data derive from a study of shared clonotypes between healthy human individuals. Study-level findings and limits: The sole specimen, blood, was sampled, and tissue repertoires likely differ.

Only in-frame clones appear in the TCRdb table, and some are missing; sequencing was by immunoSEQ multiplex PCR. The table records about 680,000 clones, around 72% of them present only once. What was sequenced was memory CD4+ T cells sorted from blood. Noted subset: CD45RA-negative fraction. This sequence was found in a woman in her 30s in good health.

The CDR3 nucleotides read TGTGCCACCAGCAGAGCCGACAGTTATGAAAAACTGTTTTTT. This translates into CATSRADSYEKLFF. V is TRBV15 and J is TRBJ1-4; maybe TRBD1 (5 bases). V lost 1 base, J lost 6 bases, and 9 bases lay in between. The CDR3 contains 14 residues. Germline lookup yields CDR1 LNHNV and CDR2 YYDKDF (reference sequence).